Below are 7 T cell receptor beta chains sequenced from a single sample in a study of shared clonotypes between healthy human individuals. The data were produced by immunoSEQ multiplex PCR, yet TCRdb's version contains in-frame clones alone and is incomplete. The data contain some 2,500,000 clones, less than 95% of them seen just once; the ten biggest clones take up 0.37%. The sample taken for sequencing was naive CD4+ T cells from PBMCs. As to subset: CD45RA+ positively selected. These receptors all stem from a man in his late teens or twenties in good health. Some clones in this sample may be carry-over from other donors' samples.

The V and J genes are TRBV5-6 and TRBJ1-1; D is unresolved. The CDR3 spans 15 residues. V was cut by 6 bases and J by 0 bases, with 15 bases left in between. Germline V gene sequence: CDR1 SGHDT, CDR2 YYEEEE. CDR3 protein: CASTRRGLLNTEAFF. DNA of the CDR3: TGTGCCAGCACCCGACGTGGGCTTTTGAACACTGAAGCTTTCTTT.

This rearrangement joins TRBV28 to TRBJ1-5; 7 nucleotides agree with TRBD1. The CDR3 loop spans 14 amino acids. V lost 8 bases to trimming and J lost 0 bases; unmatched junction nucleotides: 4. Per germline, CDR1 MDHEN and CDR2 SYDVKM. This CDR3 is CASRQGGSNQPQHF. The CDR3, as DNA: TGTGCCAGCCGACAGGGCGGTAGCAATCAGCCCCAGCATTTT.

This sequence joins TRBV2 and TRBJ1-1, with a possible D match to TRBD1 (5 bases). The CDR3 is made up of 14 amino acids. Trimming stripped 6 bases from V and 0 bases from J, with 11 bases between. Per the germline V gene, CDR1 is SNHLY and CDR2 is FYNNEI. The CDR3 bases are TGTGCCAGCAGACACCGGGGCTTGAACACTGAAGCTTTCTTT. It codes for CASRHRGLNTEAFF.

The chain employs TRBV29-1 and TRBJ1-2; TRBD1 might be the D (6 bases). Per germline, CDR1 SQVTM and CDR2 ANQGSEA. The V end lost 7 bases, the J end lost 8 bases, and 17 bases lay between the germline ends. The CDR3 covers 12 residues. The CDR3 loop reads CSERGQSRGYTF. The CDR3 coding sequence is TGCAGCGAGCGGGGGCAATCTCGGGGCTACACCTTC.

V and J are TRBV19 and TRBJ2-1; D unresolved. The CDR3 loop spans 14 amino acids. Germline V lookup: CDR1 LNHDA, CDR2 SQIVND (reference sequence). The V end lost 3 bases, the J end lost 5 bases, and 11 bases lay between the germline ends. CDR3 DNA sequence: TGTGCCAGTAGTATCGGGCGGAGCCACAATGAGCAGTTCTTC. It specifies CASSIGRSHNEQFF.

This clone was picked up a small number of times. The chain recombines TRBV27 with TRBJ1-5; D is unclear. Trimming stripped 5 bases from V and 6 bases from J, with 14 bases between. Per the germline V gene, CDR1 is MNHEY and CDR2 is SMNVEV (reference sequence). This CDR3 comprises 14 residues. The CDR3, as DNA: TGTGCCAGCAGTAGGACCCCCGAGAGTCAGCCCCAGCATTTT. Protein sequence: CASSRTPESQPQHF.

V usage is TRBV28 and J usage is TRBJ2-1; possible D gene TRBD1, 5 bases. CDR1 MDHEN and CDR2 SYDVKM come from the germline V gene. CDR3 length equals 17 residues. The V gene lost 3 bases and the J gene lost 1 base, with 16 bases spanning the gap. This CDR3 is CASSLSAGLVSYNEQFF. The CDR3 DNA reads TGTGCCAGCAGTTTGTCCGCAGGGTTGGTATCCTACAATGAGCAGTTCTTC.